This is a list of T cell receptor beta chains from one sample in a study of Ad26.COV2.S vaccination and SARS-CoV-2 variants. This table comes from immunoSEQ multiplex PCR, and its TCRdb copy is limited to in-frame clones, with some not included. The repertoire has approximately 300,000 clones, about 86% of them found once; the top ten carry around 2%. Sequences were derived from peripheral blood, sampled in a trial of Ad26.COV2.S vaccine versus placebo. Receptor source: a person between 18 and 65 years old who received the Ad26.COV2.S COVID-19 vaccine or a placebo. CDR3s include the opening cysteine and the closing phenylalanine or tryptophan. A D gene is named only where the DNA matches it firmly. Size tells how often a clone was seen (once, few, many) or the class of an expanded clone, and some rows leave it out.

clone_size	j_call	d_call	v_call	cdr3_nt	cdr3_aa
few	TRBJ1-6	.	TRBV30	TGTGCCTGGAGTACCAAGAATTCACCCCTCCACTTT	CAWSTKNSPLHF
.	TRBJ1-2	.	TRBV5-6	TGTGCCAGCAGCCCCGTGGGGACGGACTATGGCTACACCTTC	CASSPVGTDYGYTF
.	TRBJ1-1	.	TRBV7-2	TGTGCCAGCAGCTTAGTGCGCAGCAGAGTTGAAGCTTTCTTT	CASSLVRSRVEAFF
.	TRBJ1-5	.	TRBV4-1	TGCGCCAGCAGCCAAGGGGTTTCGTATAGCAATCAGCCCCAGCATTTT	CASSQGVSYSNQPQHF
once	TRBJ2-2	.	TRBV5-1	TGCGCCAGCAGCTCGAGGGGCAGTTCGGACACCGGGGAGCTGTTTTTT	CASSSRGSSDTGELFF
.	TRBJ1-1	.	TRBV19	TGTGCCAGTAGGGGAGTCAGGGGAAGAGTCACTGAAGCTTTCTTT	CASRGVRGRVTEAFF
.	TRBJ1-6	.	TRBV7-9	TGTGCCAGCAGCTTTTCTAGAGAATCACCCCTCCACTTT	CASSFSRESPLHF
.	TRBJ1-1	TRBD1	TRBV7-2	TGTGCCAGCAGCTTGGACAGGGGAAGGGGGACTGAAGCTTTCTTT	CASSLDRGRGTEAFF
.	TRBJ2-1	TRBD1	TRBV6-2/TRBV6-3	TGTGCCAGCAGTTACTCTGGGACAGGGGGCTTGGGGTTTATTAGGGTTGAGCAGTTCTTC	CASSYSGTGGLGFIRVEQFF
.	TRBJ2-3	.	TRBV7-2	TGTGCCAGCAGCTTCAAACCGGGGGGCGGAGAGGCAGATACGCAGTATTTT	CASSFKPGGGEADTQYF
.	TRBJ1-4	TRBD1	TRBV13	TGTGCCAGCAGCGCTACCGCGACAGGGGGCCTTAGAGAAAAACTGTTTTTT	CASSATATGGLREKLFF
few	TRBJ2-2	.	TRBV7-6	TGTGCCAGCAGCTTTAGGGGGGCTAGCCGGAACACCGGGGAGCTGTTTTTT	CASSFRGASRNTGELFF
.	TRBJ1-6	.	TRBV5-6	TGTGCCAGCATCCTGAACAGGGTCGGCTCACCCCTCCACTTT	CASILNRVGSPLHF
.	TRBJ1-6	TRBD1	TRBV5-1	TGCGCCAGCAGCCCCCAGGGACAGCCAAATTCACCCCTCCACTTT	CASSPQGQPNSPLHF
.	TRBJ2-7	TRBD2	TRBV7-2	TGTGCCAGCAGCCCCCGGGGGGGCGGGGCCACCTACGAGCAGTACTTC	CASSPRGGGATYEQYF
few	TRBJ2-3	TRBD2	TRBV5-1	TGCGCCAGCAGCTTGGTCGTCAGGGAGGGAGATACGCAGTATTTT	CASSLVVREGDTQYF
.	TRBJ2-3	TRBD2	TRBV24-1	TGTGCCACCAGTGATCCCGGACTAGCGGGGGCCGGGGGGACAGATACGCAGTATTTT	CATSDPGLAGAGGTDTQYF
.	TRBJ2-7	.	TRBV5-1	TGCGCCAGCAGCTGGGCGGGGGCCCAATACGAGCAGTACTTC	CASSWAGAQYEQYF
.	TRBJ2-7	.	TRBV7-2	TGTGCCAGCAGCCACCGGAACCAGGACTACGAGCAGTACTTC	CASSHRNQDYEQYF
.	TRBJ1-1	.	TRBV30	TGTGCCTGGAGTGTCGAACAAGGGGAAGCTTTCTTT	CAWSVEQGEAFF
.	TRBJ2-3	.	TRBV6-6	TGTGCCAGCAGTCCCCGAAAGGGGCCCTCTAGCACAGATACGCAGTATTTT	CASSPRKGPSSTDTQYF
.	TRBJ2-7	TRBD1	TRBV7-2	TGTGCCAGCAGCTTTACCGGGACAGGCTACGAGCAGTACTTC	CASSFTGTGYEQYF
.	TRBJ2-1	.	TRBV6-2/TRBV6-3	TGTGCCAGCAGTTCCGGTGATCCCGGCCTAGCCTACAATGAGCAGTTCTTC	CASSSGDPGLAYNEQFF
.	TRBJ2-6	TRBD1	TRBV19	TGTGCCAGTAACACAGGGGCGGTTCTCAGCTCTGGGGCCAACGTCCTGACTTTC	CASNTGAVLSSGANVLTF
.	TRBJ2-2	.	TRBV19	TGTGCCAGTAGTAGCCCCAGGGACCTGAACACCGGGGAGCTGTTTTTT	CASSSPRDLNTGELFF
.	TRBJ1-1	.	TRBV9	TGTGCCAGCAGCCCCTTCGAAGGGAACACTGAAGCTTTCTTT	CASSPFEGNTEAFF
once	TRBJ2-1	.	TRBV11-3	TGTGCCAGCAGCCCCACACGGGCTTACAATGAGCAGTTCTTC	CASSPTRAYNEQFF
.	TRBJ1-5	.	TRBV5-6	TGTGCCAGCAGCCGCGGAGGGACCTCGAGGCATAGCAATCAGCCCCAGCATTTT	CASSRGGTSRHSNQPQHF
.	TRBJ2-3	TRBD1	TRBV6-2/TRBV6-3	TGTGCCAGCAGCCGACAGGGAGCGTCAGATACGCAGTATTTT	CASSRQGASDTQYF
.	TRBJ2-5	TRBD1	TRBV24-1	TGTGCCACCAGCCCGACAGGGGGCGGAGAAGAGACCCAGTACTTC	CATSPTGGGEETQYF
.	TRBJ1-6	.	TRBV15	TGTGCCACCAGCAGAGAGGGGGACTTTAATTCACCCCTCCACTTT	CATSREGDFNSPLHF
few	TRBJ1-1	TRBD1	TRBV2	TGTGCCAGCACCCGAACAGGGGGGAGGAACACTGAAGCTTTCTTT	CASTRTGGRNTEAFF
once	TRBJ1-5	.	TRBV10-2	TGCGCCAGCAGTGAGGGTAGCCCTAATCAGCCCCAGCATTTT	CASSEGSPNQPQHF
.	TRBJ2-2	.	TRBV9	TGTGCCAGCAGCGGAAAGGGATCCGGGGAGCTGTTTTTT	CASSGKGSGELFF
.	TRBJ2-2	.	TRBV15	TGTGCCACCACCCCGGACTACCCCACCGGGGAGCTGTTTTTT	CATTPDYPTGELFF
.	TRBJ1-2	.	TRBV15	TGTGCCACCAGCAGAGACAGAACAAACTATGGCTACACCTTC	CATSRDRTNYGYTF
.	TRBJ2-3	.	TRBV11-2	TGTGCCAGCAGCTTCAATGATAACACAGATACGCAGTATTTT	CASSFNDNTDTQYF
once	TRBJ2-5	.	TRBV5-6	TGTGCCAGCACCACGGGGAACGTTGAGACCCAGTACTTC	CASTTGNVETQYF
.	TRBJ1-2	.	TRBV30	TGTGCCTGGAGTGTGTTCCAGGGAGACCGTAACTATGGCTACACCTTC	CAWSVFQGDRNYGYTF
.	TRBJ1-3	TRBD1	TRBV4-2	TGTGCCAGCAGAGGGGGAGGGACAGCACGCTCTGGAAACACCATATATTTT	CASRGGGTARSGNTIYF
.	TRBJ1-2	.	TRBV28	TGTGCCAGCAGTTTATCGGCAGGGAGGCACTATGGCTACACCTTC	CASSLSAGRHYGYTF
.	TRBJ1-2	.	TRBV29-1	TGCAGCGTTACTACAGGGCTCTATGGCTACACCTTC	CSVTTGLYGYTF
.	TRBJ2-1	.	TRBV7-2	TGTGCCAGCGGTCCCCTAGGTAGCTCCTACAATGAGCAGTTCTTC	CASGPLGSSYNEQFF
.	TRBJ2-7	.	TRBV7-8	TGTGCCAGCAGCTTACTACGGGGAGGGGGCTACGAGCAGTACTTC	CASSLLRGGGYEQYF
.	TRBJ1-2	.	TRBV7-9	TGTGCCAGCAGCCTCGGGACTGTTAGTGGCTACACCTTC	CASSLGTVSGYTF
.	TRBJ2-1	TRBD2	TRBV6-2/TRBV6-3	TGTGCCAGCAGTACCCTCGAGCGGGGGGGCAGGAAGGATGAGCAGTTCTTC	CASSTLERGGRKDEQFF
.	TRBJ2-2	TRBD2	TRBV5-4	TGTGCCAGCAACGAGGGAGGGGCCCCCGGGGAGCTGTTTTTT	CASNEGGAPGELFF
.	TRBJ2-4	.	TRBV5-4	TGTGCCAGCAGCTTGGGCGGGGCCGAGGAAAACATTCAGTACTTC	CASSLGGAEENIQYF
.	TRBJ2-1	TRBD2	TRBV29-1	TGCAGCGTTGGGGGGGGACTAGGGACGTATGAGCAGTTCTTC	CSVGGGLGTYEQFF
.	TRBJ2-3	TRBD1	TRBV13	TGTGCCAGCAGCTTTACCCGGACAGGGGAACCAGATACGCAGTATTTT	CASSFTRTGEPDTQYF
.	TRBJ2-3	TRBD1	TRBV18	TGTGCCAGCTCACCACGACCCCGGGACAGGGACACAGATACGCAGTATTTT	CASSPRPRDRDTDTQYF
.	TRBJ2-5	.	TRBV6-2/TRBV6-3	TGTGCCAGCAGTGAGGGGCCTGGTAGAGGACAAGAGACCCAGTACTTC	CASSEGPGRGQETQYF
.	TRBJ1-3	.	TRBV5-4	TGTGCCAGCAGCTTAGCGGGATCTGGAAACACCATATATTTT	CASSLAGSGNTIYF
.	TRBJ1-2	.	TRBV7-8	TGTGCCAGCAGCTTAGCGTTCGGGACGCAAGGCTACACCTTC	CASSLAFGTQGYTF
.	TRBJ1-2	TRBD1	TRBV27	TGTGCCAGCACTCGGACAGGGAATGACTATGGCTACACCTTC	CASTRTGNDYGYTF